What follows are 6 T cell receptor beta chains derived from one specimen sequenced in a study of tumor-infiltrating lymphocytes in primary liver carcinoma. Starting material of 450 to 500 ng total RNA yielded TCR beta cDNA via a constant-region primer. Amplification in three nested multiplex PCR rounds with slightly modified ARM-PCR gave rise to TCR beta libraries. TRBV1-TRBV30 forward primers paired with a C-beta reverse primer drove the first two PCR rounds, roughly 10 cycles each. MiXCR, applied by TCRdb to the multiplex PCR reads, yields one record per CDR3 protein. Here the sample spans over 250,000 distinct CDR3 sequences, 50% to 75% being singletons. Unsorted whole blood yielded the blood RNA, and germline DNA was also extracted. Sequencing was performed on peripheral blood. Receptors were obtained from a woman aged 30 to 39 with primary liver carcinoma and hepatitis B virus infection.

Concerning this clonotype: Sequence at one end of the junction differs from germline and may be a read error. The chain couples TRBV9 to TRBJ2-1, with D perhaps being TRBD1 or TRBD2 (6 bases each). This CDR3 spans 16 amino acids. Germline V gene data show CDR1 as SGDLS and CDR2 as YYNGEE. This CDR3 reads CASSVGGAGRSHEQSF. CDR3 nucleotide sequence: TGTGCCAGCAGCGTAGGGGGGGCAGGACGGTCGCATGAGCAGTCCTTC.

For this clonotype: A much larger clone is a single base away; this may be a read error. V usage is TRBV4-1 and J usage is TRBJ1-5; 12 bases map to TRBD1. This CDR3 spans 16 amino acids. Germline lookup yields CDR1 MGHRA and CDR2 YSYEKL. The chain's CDR3 is CTSSRGLGQGAQPQHF. The DNA of the CDR3 is TGCACCAGCAGCCGCGGGTTGGGACAGGGGGCTCAGCCCCAGCATTTT.

Notes on this clonotype: A read error may be the cause here, since a much bigger clone is one base away. V and J are TRBV19 and TRBJ2-2; the match to TRBD2 covers 12 bases. Germline values: CDR1 LNHDA, CDR2 SQIVND (reference sequence). V lost 8 bases to trimming and J lost 3 bases; unmatched junction nucleotides: 4. This CDR3 region has 15 residues. Here the CDR3 DNA reads TGTGCCAGTGGGAGACTAGCGGGAGACACCGGGGAGCTGTTTTTT. Its translation is CASGRLAGDTGELFF.

With regard to this clonotype: Germline is not matched at one junction end, which may reflect a read error. The V and J genes are TRBV6-2 or TRBV6-3 and TRBJ2-3; TRBD2 might be the D (6 bases). This CDR3 spans 15 amino acids. CDR1 is MNHEY, CDR2 SVGEGT, per germline. This chain's CDR3 is CASRDAGCRTATQYF. CDR3 DNA: TGTGCCAGCAGAGACGCGGGATGCCGCACAGCTACGCAGTATTTT.

V is TRBV7-9 and J is TRBJ2-3, with unresolved D. The germline V gene encodes CDR1 SEHNR and CDR2 FQNEAQ (reference sequence). Trimming cost V 6 bases and J 0 bases, with 10 bases left between them. The CDR3 has 14 residues. CDR3 sequence (DNA): TGTGCCAGCAGTCCCAGGTCCAGCACAGATACGCAGTATTTT. Translating it yields CASSPRSSTDTQYF.

The genes are TRBV28 and TRBJ1-5; no clear D gene. V was cut by 5 bases and J by 0 bases, with 17 bases left in between. This CDR3 has 17 amino acids. Per the germline V gene, CDR1 is MDHEN and CDR2 is SYDVKM. This CDR3 is CASSPGPGIGSNQPQHF. The CDR3, as DNA: TGTGCCAGCAGTCCCGGACCGGGGATCGGTAGCAATCAGCCCCAGCATTTT.